These T cell receptor beta chains were read from a single sample in a study of T cells in Graves' hyperthyroidism and ophthalmopathy. TCRdb analysed the multiplex PCR reads with MiXCR anew, one entry per CDR3 protein. Of fewer than 700,000 distinct CDR3 sequences listed, more than 15% are singletons. The sequencing input was blood. These receptors were obtained from a woman under 30 with Graves' ophthalmopathy. Each CDR3 is given with its conserved first and last residue. The D gene is left open where the match is weak. Size tells how often a clone was seen (once, few, many) or the class of an expanded clone, and some rows leave it out.

V,D,J,size,CDR3,DNA
TRBV7-3,TRBD1,TRBJ1-2,many,CASSSDREHGYTF,TGTGCCAGCAGTTCCGACAGGGAACATGGCTACACCTTC
TRBV5-1,-,TRBJ1-5,-,CASRWGGGENQPQHF,TGCGCCAGCAGGTGGGGCGGGGGAGAGAATCAGCCCCAGCATTTT
TRBV20-1,-,TRBJ2-1,few,CSALLGAGFGQNEQFF,TGCAGTGCCCTTTTAGGAGCCGGCTTCGGACAGAATGAGCAGTTCTTC
TRBV7-8,-,TRBJ2-5,many,CASSSQRGQYF,TGTGCCAGCAGCTCCCAGAGAGGCCAGTACTTC
TRBV7-2,-,TRBJ1-1,many,CASSPLPPMNTEAFF,TGTGCCAGCAGCCCCCTACCTCCAATGAACACTGAAGCTTTCTTT
TRBV29-1,TRBD1,TRBJ1-2,-,CSVEDGQGANGYTF,TGCAGCGTTGAAGATGGGCAGGGGGCCAATGGCTACACCTTC
TRBV5-8,-,TRBJ2-3,-,CASSYTETDTQYF,TGTGCCAGCAGTTATACAGAGACAGATACGCAGTATTTT
TRBV28,TRBD1,TRBJ1-1,-,CASSFGGTGGMNTEAFF,TGTGCCAGCAGTTTCGGGGGGACAGGGGGCATGAACACTGAAGCTTTCTTT
TRBV9,TRBD1,TRBJ1-2,few,CASSVGTGAISEGYTF,TGTGCCAGCAGCGTAGGGACAGGGGCTATTTCGGAAGGCTACACCTTC
TRBV6-1,TRBD2,TRBJ2-7,many,CASTLPASGGAGEQYF,TGTGCCAGCACCCTTCCCGCTAGCGGGGGGGCGGGTGAGCAGTACTTC
TRBV19,-,TRBJ1-3,-,CASSQTGTSSPGNTIYF,TGTGCCAGTAGCCAGACCGGGACATCTTCGCCTGGAAACACCATATATTTT
TRBV20-1,-,TRBJ2-1,few,CSARGGYEQFF,TGCAGTGCTAGAGGCGGGTATGAGCAGTTCTTC
TRBV20-1,TRBD2,TRBJ2-3,many,CSARELAGGSDTQYF,TGCAGTGCTAGGGAACTAGCGGGAGGTTCAGATACGCAGTATTTT